Given below is one T cell receptor (beta chain) in context. This clonotype has only a few counts. The antigen it binds to is not known. Nothing much larger sits one base from this clone, and base qualities are not available. The source of the sample is a study of T cell repertoires in cytomegalovirus infection (dated by TCRdb to the late 2010s). With regard to the full study: Donor HLA type was relevant to the analysis, because carriage of CMV infection together with the matching HLA type was indicated by public TCR beta signatures. Points the paper makes about the study in general: The ex vivo response was dominated by HLA-C-restricted CMV-specific TCR beta clonotypes, which also provided the single most frequent clonotype in two of eight donors. Carriers of CMV infection plus the relevant HLA type were discriminated by the cumulative frequency of public TCR beta family members in the study cohort and in an independent roughly 350-donor cohort.

The sequencer was an Illumina HiSeq 1500. The raw public data were reprocessed by TCRdb itself: fastp quality trimming at Q25, MiXCR clonotype calling, in-frame beta chains only. Each CDR3 protein appears once, grouped with its most common genes and DNA. Recorded for this sample are more than 150,000 distinct CDR3 sequences; about 20% of them occurred a single time. The leading ten clones occupy 9.5% to 12% of the sample. The source material was PBMCs. The TCR was taken from a human donor in good health (CMV status not recorded). Some clones in this sample may be carry-over from other donors' samples.

The CDR3 here reads CASSLGGSLEAFF. The DNA sequence reads TGTGCCAGCAGTTTAGGGGGCAGTCTTGAAGCTTTCTTT. Recombination linked TRBV27 to TRBJ1-1; tentative D gene TRBD1, with 6 bases matching. The CDR3 numbers 13 residues from cysteine through phenylalanine. Only the CDR3 part of the read is kept: 39 bases, read in frame from the first base. V is clipped by 2 bases and J by 7 bases, and the sequence between their germline boundaries is 11 bases long. Looking up the germline V gene (reference sequence) yields CDR1 MNHEY and CDR2 SMNVEV.